Presented here are 18 T cell receptor beta chains from one specimen sequenced in a study of cytomegalovirus exposure and HLA in healthy donors. TCRdb's copy holds only in-frame clones and misses some; the assay was immunoSEQ multiplex PCR. The table has 130,000 or so clones, roughly nine tenths seen once. The sequenced material came from PBMCs. These receptors originate from a woman between 18 and 29 years old in good health and CMV-seronegative.

The genes are TRBV7-2 and TRBJ1-1; a possible D gene is TRBD1 (6 bases). In germline, CDR1 is SGHTA, CDR2 FQGNSA. This CDR3 region has 16 residues. The V gene lost 1 base and the J gene lost 4 bases, with 16 bases spanning the gap. CDR3 region: CASSLGWGGAGTEAFF. CDR3 bases: TGTGCCAGCAGCTTAGGATGGGGGGGGGCTGGCACTGAAGCTTTCTTT.

The chain combines TRBV5-1 with TRBJ1-5; D gene ambiguous. The CDR3 has 13 amino acids. V was shortened by 4 bases and J by 5 bases, with 10 bases between the two germline ends. CDR1 and CDR2 (germline): SGHRS, YFSETQ. The CDR3 reads CASSPGLDQPQHF. CDR3 nucleotides: TGCGCCAGCAGCCCTGGTCTAGATCAGCCCCAGCATTTT.

The rearrangement joins TRBV6-6 to TRBJ1-2, with a possible D match to TRBD1 (5 bases). The V end lost 6 bases, the J end lost 4 bases, and 18 bases lay between the germline ends. The CDR3 sequence is 15 residues long. Germline V gives CDR1 MNHNY, CDR2 SVGAGI (reference sequence). The CDR3 reads CASRASGGRSYGYTF. Here the CDR3 DNA reads TGTGCCAGCAGAGCGTCGGGGGGAAGAAGCTATGGCTACACCTTC.

The chain employs TRBV2 and TRBJ2-3; 10 nucleotides align to TRBD2. The CDR3 is made up of 16 amino acids. CDR1 is SNHLY and CDR2 is FYNNEI in the germline V gene. V lost 6 bases to trimming and J lost 1 base; unmatched junction nucleotides: 7. The CDR3 is CASRPGLADRTDTQYF. For the CDR3, the DNA is TGTGCCAGCAGACCCGGACTAGCGGACCGCACAGATACGCAGTATTTT.

This chain uses TRBV19 with TRBJ2-2; no definite D call. Germline CDR1 reads LNHDA; CDR2 reads SQIVND (reference sequence). V lost 3 bases and J 6 bases, leaving 5 bases between the germline ends. This CDR3 has 12 amino acids. The CDR3 region is CASSISPGELFF. Written as DNA, the CDR3 is TGTGCCAGTAGTATTTCTCCCGGGGAGCTGTTTTTT.

V is TRBV4-1 and J is TRBJ1-1; 7 bases match TRBD1. The length of the CDR3 is 16 residues. Germline V gene sequence: CDR1 MGHRA, CDR2 YSYEKL. Trimming took 0 bases from V and 4 from J; bases not matched to a gene: 8. The CDR3 bases are TGCGCCAGCAGCCAAGATCGAAAGACAGGGAGCACTGAAGCTTTCTTT. Translating gives CASSQDRKTGSTEAFF.

The chain carries TRBV19 and TRBJ1-1; the D gene is possibly TRBD1 (6 bases). This CDR3 has 16 residues. Germline CDR1 and CDR2: LNHDA and SQIVND (reference sequence). Trimming cost V 3 bases and J 4 bases, with 18 bases left between them. In DNA form, the CDR3 reads TGTGCCAGTAGTATCTGGCGACTGGGGGCGTCCACTGAAGCTTTCTTT. Amino acids: CASSIWRLGASTEAFF. Based on the CDR3 plus reference TRBV19 and TRBJ1-1, the full variable domain is DGGITQSPKYLFRKEGQNVTLSCEQNLNHDAMYWYRQDPGQGLRLIYYSQIVNDFQKGDIAEGYSVSREKKESFPLTVTSAQKNPTAFYLCASSIWRLGASTEAFFGQGTRLTVV.

CDR3 in amino acids: CASSLVAGANTYEQYF. The CDR3 coding sequence is TGTGCCAGCAGCTTAGTGGCGGGGGCCAATACCTACGAGCAGTACTTC. This rearrangement joins TRBV7-9 to TRBJ2-7; D perhaps matches TRBD2 (7 bases). Germline V gene sequence: CDR1 SEHNR, CDR2 FQNEAQ (reference sequence). CDR3 length: 16 residues. Between the trimmed V and J ends, which lost 1 base and 2 bases, there was a span of 15 bases.

This clone showed up just once. The genes are TRBV5-5 and TRBJ1-1, with a possible D match to TRBD1 (5 bases). The V gene lost 4 bases and the J gene lost 4 bases, with 20 bases spanning the gap. CDR3 length equals 16 residues. Looked up from germline, CDR1 is SGHKS and CDR2 is YYEKEE (reference sequence). The CDR3: CASSGPLAGWTTEAFF. The CDR3 DNA reads as TGTGCCAGCAGCGGGCCCCTGGCAGGGTGGACCACTGAAGCTTTCTTT.

Points on this clone: This is likely a read error, given that the CDR3 carries no conserved phenylalanine or tryptophan at its end. No DNA is shown, since the ends of the CDR3 on it are uncertain; the CDR3 is the one TCRdb lists. This chain links TRBV18 with TRBJ1-1; TRBD1 reflects the table's D call only, with no check against the DNA. The CDR3 sequence runs 13 residues, both termini included. CDR1 is KGHSH, CDR2 LQKENI, per germline. Here the CDR3 reads CASSQGQEQVLIS.

J is TRBJ2-5 and V is TRBV6-6; D call uncertain. The germline V gene has CDR1 MNHNY and CDR2 SVGAGI (reference sequence). Between the trimmed V and J ends, which lost 5 bases and 4 bases, there was a span of 2 bases. CDR3 length: 10 residues. The CDR3 DNA reads TGTGCCAGCAGTCGAGAGACCCAGTACTTC. This translates into CASSRETQYF.

The rearrangement uses TRBV18 and TRBJ2-1; D ambiguous. Trimming cost V 1 base and J 6 bases, with 13 bases left between them. CDR1 is KGHSH, CDR2 LQKENI, per germline. The CDR3 covers 15 residues. The CDR3 DNA follows: TGTGCCAGCTCACCACGCAGATATCCGATCAATGAGCAGTTCTTC. Amino acid sequence: CASSPRRYPINEQFF.

The gene calls are TRBV5-1 and TRBJ1-4, with D unresolved. Per the germline V gene, CDR1 is SGHRS and CDR2 is YFSETQ. The CDR3 length is 16 residues. The V gene lost 0 bases and the J gene lost 1 base, with 10 bases spanning the gap. The CDR3 DNA reads TGCGCCAGCAGCTTGGACCGGCGGGTAACTAATGAAAAACTGTTTTTT. Translated: CASSLDRRVTNEKLFF.

This chain joins TRBV5-4 and TRBJ2-2; no reliable D call. The CDR3 loop spans 12 amino acids. V was pared by 0 bases and J by 5 bases, with 2 bases between. Germline V gene lookup returns CDR1 SGHNT and CDR2 YYREEE (reference sequence). The CDR3 loop is CASSLATGELFF. The CDR3 DNA follows: TGTGCCAGCAGCTTGGCTACCGGGGAGCTGTTTTTT.

This chain joins TRBV5-1 and TRBJ2-7, with 8 bases fitting TRBD1. Trimming removed 2 bases from V and 1 base from J; junction bases left unmatched: 2. Germline CDR1 SGHRS, CDR2 YFSETQ. The CDR3 has 14 amino acids. The CDR3 coding sequence is TGCGCCAGCAGCTTAGGACAGGGTTCCTACGAGCAGTACTTC. Encoded protein: CASSLGQGSYEQYF.

The chain links TRBV5-1 to TRBJ1-1; the D gene is possibly TRBD1 (5 bases). CDR3 length equals 13 residues. Germline V gene lookup returns CDR1 SGHRS and CDR2 YFSETQ. Trimming stripped 4 bases from V and 0 bases from J, with 7 bases between. The CDR3 sequence is CASSIQVNTEAFF. In nucleotides, the CDR3 is TGCGCCAGCAGCATACAGGTGAACACTGAAGCTTTCTTT.

This chain joins TRBV27 and TRBJ1-2, with 9 bases matching TRBD1. Germline V gene lookup returns CDR1 MNHEY and CDR2 SMNVEV (reference sequence). Germline trimming cut 3 bases from V and 6 bases from J; bases unmatched to any gene: 14. There are 17 residues in the CDR3. The CDR3 sequence is CASSFLGGTGTSHGYTF. CDR3 in DNA: TGTGCCAGCAGTTTTTTGGGGGGGACAGGGACCAGTCATGGCTACACCTTC.

The chain is built from TRBV18 and TRBJ2-7, with TRBD1 matching over 8 bases. The J segment lost 12 bases and the V segment lost 2 bases, leaving 15 bases of the junction unmatched. From germline, CDR1 is KGHSH and CDR2 LQKENI. This CDR3 has 15 residues. The CDR3 bases are TGTGCCAGCTCACCAAGAAGCGAAGGACAGGGAGGAAGGTACTTC. It encodes CASSPRSEGQGGRYF.